This T cell receptor beta chain appears in the sequencing data of a study of blood T cell repertoires in COVID-19. Study overall: Donors in the United States, Italy and Spain gave samples during acute or convalescent COVID-19. T cells, B-cell-depleted T cells, or PBMCs provided the cDNA or gDNA that served as material.

The germline gives CDR1 SGHRS, CDR2 YFSETQ. Trimming took off 5 bases at V and 5 bases at J, with 22 bases between the two ends. The CDR3 is made up of 17 amino acids. Original data processing: From reference gene primer amplification, estimates of nucleated cell counts were derived. Repertoires were generated with immunoSEQ multiplex PCR, while TCRdb's copy carries only in-frame clones and drops some. V, J and clone size were drawn from that table, and D and trimming were deduced from the DNA. The sample records over 30,000 clones, about 90% being singletons. What was sequenced was peripheral blood. The chain joins TRBV5-1 to TRBJ2-2, with a weak D call TRBD2 (6 bases). This TCR derives from a man between 65 and 80 years old with active or convalescent COVID-19. CDR3 amino acids: CASSPGLLQSATGELFF. The CDR3 region has the DNA TGCGCCAGCAGTCCCGGACTACTCCAGAGCGCTACCGGGGAGCTGTTTTTT.